This TCR beta chain was recovered during a study of blood T cell repertoires in COVID-19. The overall study: Acute-phase and convalescent COVID-19 samples originated in the United States, Italy and Spain. Sources were T cells, B-cell-depleted T cells, or PBMCs; the material itself was cDNA or gDNA.

As handled by the study authors: Nucleated cell counts were estimated from reference gene primer amplification. TCRdb's copy holds only in-frame clones and misses some; the assay was immunoSEQ multiplex PCR. V and J calls plus clone size are reproduced from that table; the DNA served to infer D and trimming. In the table there are some 120,000 clones, 87% of which are singletons. The CDR3 is 13 amino acids. Trimming cost V 3 bases and J 8 bases, with 13 bases left between them. Germline CDR1 and CDR2: MNHEY and SMNVEV (reference sequence). This sequence was found in a woman aged 55-75 years with acute or convalescent COVID-19. Sequencing was carried out using peripheral blood. The genes are TRBV27 and TRBJ1-1, with D perhaps matching TRBD1 (6 bases). DNA for the CDR3: TGTGCCAGCAGTTTCGACAGGTTTGGGGAAGCTTTCTTT. Protein sequence: CASSFDRFGEAFF.